This TCR beta chain was captured by sequencing in a study of spatial heterogeneity in lung cancer. About the research overall: PBMC samples from follow-up, when available, were sequenced at a median of roughly two years post-resection. Consistent detection of more beta-chain than alpha-chain sequences was observed. Study observations and caveats: Blood showed ubiquitous tumor TCRs more often at resection than at routine follow-up.

To note about this clonotype: The target antigen is unknown.

Every individual TCR cDNA molecule carried its own unique molecular identifier, which allowed correction of PCR and sequencing errors. Each CDR3 protein is one row after TCRdb ran MiXCR on the 5' RACE reads. This table has about 120,000 distinct CDR3 sequences, 10% to 15% appearing once. Germline lookup yields CDR1 MNHNS and CDR2 SASEGT. This CDR3 region has 12 residues. V lost 6 bases to trimming and J lost 1 base, with 4 bases between them. The time point was: blood at routine non-recurrence follow-up after resection. Tumor, nontumor lung or frozen PBMC supplied whole RNA that was sequenced unsorted.

This clonotype was obtained from a male donor with early-stage non-small cell lung cancer. V gene TRBV6-1 combines with J gene TRBJ2-1; D unresolved. The source material was PBMCs, sampled at follow-up. CDR3 in amino acids: CASRGSYNEQFF. CDR3 DNA: TGTGCCAGCAGGGGATCCTACAATGAGCAGTTCTTC.